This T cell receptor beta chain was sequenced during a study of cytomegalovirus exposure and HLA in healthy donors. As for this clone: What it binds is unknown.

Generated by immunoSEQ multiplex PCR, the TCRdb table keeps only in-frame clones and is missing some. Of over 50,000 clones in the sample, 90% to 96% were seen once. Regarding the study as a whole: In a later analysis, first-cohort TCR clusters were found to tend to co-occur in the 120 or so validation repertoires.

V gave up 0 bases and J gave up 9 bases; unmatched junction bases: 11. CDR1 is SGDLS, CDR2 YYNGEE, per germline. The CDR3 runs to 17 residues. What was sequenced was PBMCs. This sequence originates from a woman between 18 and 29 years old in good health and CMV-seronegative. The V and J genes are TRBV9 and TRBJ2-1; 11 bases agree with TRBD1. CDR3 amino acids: CASSVGLGGTGGREQFF. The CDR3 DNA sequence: TGTGCCAGCAGCGTAGGCCTGGGGGGGACAGGGGGACGTGAGCAGTTCTTC. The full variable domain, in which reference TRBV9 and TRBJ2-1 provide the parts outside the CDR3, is DSGVTQTPKHLITATGQRVTLRCSPRSGDLSVYWYQQSLDQGLQFLIQYYNGEERAKGNILERFSAQQFPDLHSELNLSSLELGDSALYFCASSVGLGGTGGREQFFGPGTRLTVL.